The clone carrying this TCR beta chain was recorded only once. This sample is part of a study of Graves' ophthalmopathy and Graves' hyperthyroidism. The authors amplified TCR beta CDR3 regions, and they did so from RNA transcripts for repertoire sequencing. After a first-round RT-PCR with HTBI primers, a second-round multiplex PCR was run. TCRdb ran MiXCR on the multiplex PCR reads and lists one entry per CDR3 protein. The sample consists of 500,000 to 600,000 distinct CDR3 sequences, under 40% of them appearing once. This CDR3 contains 13 residues. J gave up 4 bases and V 7 bases, and 5 bases lay outside the gene matches. The diagnosis combined clinical symptoms, thyroxine, TRAb, thyroid ultrasound and orbital computed tomography scans.

This chain joins TRBV12-3 or TRBV12-4 and TRBJ2-5; 8 bases line up with TRBD1. The clonotype was recovered from an adult man with Graves' hyperthyroidism. Input material: peripheral blood or thyroid tissue (not recorded which). The CDR3 sequence: CASNTGGGETQYF. Written as DNA, the CDR3 is TGTGCCAGCAACACAGGGGGAGGAGAGACCCAGTACTTC.